This is a list of T cell receptor beta chains from one sample in a study of neurological immune-mediated disorders. TCRdb analysed the 5' RACE reads with MiXCR anew, one entry per CDR3 protein. The sample lists 25,000 to 30,000 distinct CDR3 sequences; 9.5% to 13% were seen once. The material sequenced was PBMCs. Receptor source: a woman in her fifties or sixties in good health. Each CDR3 is given with its conserved first and last residue. The order of the fields is CDR3 DNA, CDR3 protein, V gene, clone size, D gene, J gene. The D gene is left open where the match is weak. Clone size is stated in some rows and not others, as once, few, many or a class when expanded.

TGTGCCAGCAGCGTAGGTGTCAGGGGGGTCTCCTACAATGAGCAGTTCTTC | CASSVGVRGVSYNEQFF | TRBV9 | many | . | TRBJ2-1
TGCGCCAGCAGCTCGGGAGTAGGCAATCAGCCCCAGCATTTT | CASSSGVGNQPQHF | TRBV5-1 | many | . | TRBJ1-5
TGTGCCAGTAGCAGGACTAGCGGGAACACAGATACGCAGTATTTT | CASSRTSGNTDTQYF | TRBV19 | many | TRBD2 | TRBJ2-3
TGTTCCAGCAGTCCGGGGGGACTTATACAGGGGGCCTACGAGCAGTACTTC | CSSSPGGLIQGAYEQYF | TRBV12-3/TRBV12-4 | many | . | TRBJ2-7
TGCAGTGCTAGAGAGAGCGGGGCAGGCTACAATGAGCAGTTCTTC | CSARESGAGYNEQFF | TRBV20-1 | many | TRBD2 | TRBJ2-1
TGTGCCAGCAGTGACCGGGGAGGGGGCAGTAGTTCACCCCTCCACTTT | CASSDRGGGSSSPLHF | TRBV2 | many | TRBD1 | TRBJ1-6
TGCGCCAGCAGCGAGGACAGACTCTTCTATGGCTACACCTTC | CASSEDRLFYGYTF | TRBV5-1 | few | . | TRBJ1-2
TGCAGTGCCCCGGGACAGCGGGGGGGCTTCGATGAGCAGTTCTTC | CSAPGQRGGFDEQFF | TRBV20-1 | few | TRBD2 | TRBJ2-1
TGTGCCAGCAGGAACGAGATACGCGGCACCGGGGAGCTGTTTTTT | CASRNEIRGTGELFF | TRBV6-1 | many | . | TRBJ2-2
TGCAGTGCTAGAGATCCGAGGAACATGAACACTGAAGCTTTCTTT | CSARDPRNMNTEAFF | TRBV20-1 | many | . | TRBJ1-1
TGTGCCACCCTGGGGAATGTGGGAGGTTTTTTCGAGCAGTACTTC | CATLGNVGGFFEQYF | TRBV12-3/TRBV12-4 | many | . | TRBJ2-7
TGCAGTGCTAATTGGAGACAGGGGGGATATAATTCACCCCTCCACTTT | CSANWRQGGYNSPLHF | TRBV20-1 | many | TRBD1 | TRBJ1-6
TGTGCCACCAGCAGACAGGATAATGAAAAACTGTTTTTT | CATSRQDNEKLFF | TRBV15 | many | . | TRBJ1-4
TGCAGTACTAAAAGCGACAGGTCTAGCACAGATACGCAGTATTTT | CSTKSDRSSTDTQYF | TRBV20-1 | many | . | TRBJ2-3
TGTGCCACCGGGTATGAAGGGGCGGAAGGCTACACCTTC | CATGYEGAEGYTF | TRBV24-1 | many | . | TRBJ1-2
TGCGCCAGCAGCCCAGGGGCGGGTAACTCTGAAGCTTTCTTT | CASSPGAGNSEAFF | TRBV5-1 | . | . | TRBJ1-1
TGTGCCAGCAGCCAAAGGGCGGAATACAATGAGCAGTTCTTC | CASSQRAEYNEQFF | TRBV11-1 | many | . | TRBJ2-1
TGTGCCAGCAGGAGAGAGGGAGAGACCCAGTACTTC | CASRREGETQYF | TRBV6-2/TRBV6-3 | many | . | TRBJ2-5
TGTGCCAGCAGCTTAAACCCGGGGTTCCCAGAGACCCAGTACTTC | CASSLNPGFPETQYF | TRBV7-2 | many | . | TRBJ2-5
TGCGCCAGCAGCCTCTGGACCGGGGAGCTGTTTTTT | CASSLWTGELFF | TRBV4-1 | many | . | TRBJ2-2
TGTGCCAGCAGTTTAGCCGGGCTCGTTGGGACCCAGTACTTC | CASSLAGLVGTQYF | TRBV27 | many | . | TRBJ2-5
TGTGCCATCAGTGAGTCGAAAACATCAACTAATGAAAAACTGTTTTTT | CAISESKTSTNEKLFF | TRBV10-3 | many | . | TRBJ1-4
TGTGCCAGCAGCCCGGGGGTAGCGCTATCCTACGAGCAGTACTTC | CASSPGVALSYEQYF | TRBV7-2 | medium-sized | . | TRBJ2-7
TGTGCCATCAGCCAGGACAGGGCGAACACTGAAGCTTTCTTT | CAISQDRANTEAFF | TRBV10-3 | many | TRBD1 | TRBJ1-1
TGCGCCAGCAGCCCCCTAGCGGCAGATACGCAGTATTTT | CASSPLAADTQYF | TRBV5-1 | many | TRBD2 | TRBJ2-3
TGCAGTGCTAAGAGGGGCGCGCCGGGGACTGAAGCTTTCTTT | CSAKRGAPGTEAFF | TRBV20-1 | many | . | TRBJ1-1
TGTGCCAGCAGTTACGCGACAGGGGGGGACTACGAGCAGTACTTC | CASSYATGGDYEQYF | TRBV6-5 | many | TRBD1 | TRBJ2-7
TGTGCCAGCAGTGACCGGCGCAGGGGACCCTCTGGGGCCAACGTCCTGACTTTC | CASSDRRRGPSGANVLTF | TRBV2 | many | . | TRBJ2-6
TGCAGTGCTATGCCCTCCGGGACTTCCTATGGCTACACCTTC | CSAMPSGTSYGYTF | TRBV20-1 | many | . | TRBJ1-2
TGCGCCAGCAGCTTGGTGGCAGACTACCAAGAGACCCAGTACTTC | CASSLVADYQETQYF | TRBV5-1 | many | . | TRBJ2-5
TGTGCCAGCTCACCACCGGCGCATCGCTACGAGCAGTACTTC | CASSPPAHRYEQYF | TRBV18 | few | . | TRBJ2-7
TGCGCCAGCAGCCTCGGGACTAGGGGGGGGGATGAGCAGTTCTTC | CASSLGTRGGDEQFF | TRBV4-3 | many | TRBD2 | TRBJ2-1
TGTGCCAGCACTAAGCAGGGGACCAGCAATCAGCCCCAGCATTTT | CASTKQGTSNQPQHF | TRBV12-3/TRBV12-4 | many | . | TRBJ1-5
TGTGCCAGCAGTTCACAGGGGATACTCTACGAGCAGTACTTC | CASSSQGILYEQYF | TRBV12-3/TRBV12-4 | many | TRBD1 | TRBJ2-7
TGCGCCAGCAGCCAAGATTTGGGAGGGGATGGCTACACCTTC | CASSQDLGGDGYTF | TRBV4-1 | many | . | TRBJ1-2
TGTGCCAGCAGCTTGCGGGGGTTGGGGACAGATACGCAGTATTTT | CASSLRGLGTDTQYF | TRBV5-6 | many | . | TRBJ2-3
TGCGCCAGCATCTTGCGATGGACCGGGGAGCTGTTTTTT | CASILRWTGELFF | TRBV5-1 | . | . | TRBJ2-2
TGTGCCAGCAGCTCCCTGACAAGAGTACTCTATGGCTACACCTTC | CASSSLTRVLYGYTF | TRBV7-9 | . | . | TRBJ1-2
TGTGCCAGCAGCTCAGGGACAGGGGGCTACTATGGCTACACCTTC | CASSSGTGGYYGYTF | TRBV7-2 | many | TRBD1 | TRBJ1-2
TGCAGTGCTAGGGCCGGGACCTACAATGAGCAGTTCTTC | CSARAGTYNEQFF | TRBV20-1 | many | . | TRBJ2-1
TGCGCCAGCAGCGATCGTCACAGGGCCAAAAACATTCAGTACTTC | CASSDRHRAKNIQYF | TRBV5-1 | many | . | TRBJ2-4
TGCGCCAGCAGGACGTCAGGGGACGGAAACACCATATATTTT | CASRTSGDGNTIYF | TRBV5-1 | many | . | TRBJ1-3
TGTGCCAGCAGCGTAGCGGGGGGGCCCATAGATACGCAGTATTTT | CASSVAGGPIDTQYF | TRBV9 | many | TRBD2 | TRBJ2-3
TGTGCCAGCAGCCATCGGGGGCGGTCCTACAATGAGCAGTTCTTC | CASSHRGRSYNEQFF | TRBV12-3/TRBV12-4 | many | . | TRBJ2-1
TGTGCCAGCAGCTCGGGACTAGCGGGGATGGTCGAGCAGTACTTC | CASSSGLAGMVEQYF | TRBV7-6 | many | TRBD2 | TRBJ2-7
TGCAGTGCGACTTCCAACAGGGCCCTCGAGGGGAGTACTGAAGCTTTCTTT | CSATSNRALEGSTEAFF | TRBV20-1 | many | . | TRBJ1-1
TGCAGTGCTAGAGATTTTGGGACAGATACGCAGTATTTT | CSARDFGTDTQYF | TRBV20-1 | many | . | TRBJ2-3
TGTGCAAGCGGCGTAGGTGGGGCAACTGAAGCTTTCTTT | CASGVGGATEAFF | TRBV9 | . | . | TRBJ1-1
TGTGCCAGCAGCCTAGAGCAGTTCTCCTATAATTCACCCCTCCACTTT | CASSLEQFSYNSPLHF | TRBV11-2 | many | . | TRBJ1-6
TGTGCCAGCAGCGTAACTGCGGCCTTTGGCAATGAGCAGTTCTTC | CASSVTAAFGNEQFF | TRBV9 | many | . | TRBJ2-1
TGCAGTGCTAGAGTCGGGGGGGGGTCAGCCCAGCATTTT | CSARVGGGSAQHF | TRBV20-1 | . | . | TRBJ1-5
TGTGCCAGCAAATCCGGCCTTTCTTACAATGAGCAGTTCTTC | CASKSGLSYNEQFF | TRBV27 | many | . | TRBJ2-1
TGCGCCAGCAGCTTTAGGCAGGGGACTTACAATGAGCAGTTCTTC | CASSFRQGTYNEQFF | TRBV5-1 | many | . | TRBJ2-1
TGTGCCACCAGCAGAGATCCCTCCGTTCGGCCCCAGCATTTT | CATSRDPSVRPQHF | TRBV15 | medium-sized | . | TRBJ1-5
TGTGCCAGCAGCCAAGTCGCAGGCGGGTCCACCGGGGAGCTGTTTTTT | CASSQVAGGSTGELFF | TRBV3-1 | many | . | TRBJ2-2
TGCAGTGCTAGAGATCAGGGGTGGAACACTGAAGCTTTCTTT | CSARDQGWNTEAFF | TRBV20-1 | many | . | TRBJ1-1
TGCGCCAGCAGCTTAATGACCTTCGGGGACAATAATTCACCCCTCCACTTT | CASSLMTFGDNNSPLHF | TRBV5-1 | many | . | TRBJ1-6
TGCAGTGCTAGAGATTGGGTCTCCATGAACACTGAAGCTTTCTTT | CSARDWVSMNTEAFF | TRBV20-1 | many | . | TRBJ1-1
TGTGCCAGCTCACCCAGTAACTATGGCTACACCTTC | CASSPSNYGYTF | TRBV18 | few | . | TRBJ1-2